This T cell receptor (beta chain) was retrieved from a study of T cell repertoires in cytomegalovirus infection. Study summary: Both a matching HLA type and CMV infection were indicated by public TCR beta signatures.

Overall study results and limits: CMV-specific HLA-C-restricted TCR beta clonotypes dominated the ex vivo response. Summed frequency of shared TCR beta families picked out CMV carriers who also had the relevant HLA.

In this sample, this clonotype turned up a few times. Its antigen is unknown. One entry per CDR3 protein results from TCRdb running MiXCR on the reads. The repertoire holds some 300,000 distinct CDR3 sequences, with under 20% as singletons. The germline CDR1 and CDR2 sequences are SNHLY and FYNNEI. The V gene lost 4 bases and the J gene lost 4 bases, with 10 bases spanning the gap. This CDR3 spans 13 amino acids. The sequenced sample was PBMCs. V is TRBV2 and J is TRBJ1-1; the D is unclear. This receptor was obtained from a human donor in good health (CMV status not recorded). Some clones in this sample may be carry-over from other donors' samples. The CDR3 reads CASSASGLTEAFF. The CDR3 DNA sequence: TGTGCCAGCAGTGCGTCCGGACTCACTGAAGCTTTCTTT.